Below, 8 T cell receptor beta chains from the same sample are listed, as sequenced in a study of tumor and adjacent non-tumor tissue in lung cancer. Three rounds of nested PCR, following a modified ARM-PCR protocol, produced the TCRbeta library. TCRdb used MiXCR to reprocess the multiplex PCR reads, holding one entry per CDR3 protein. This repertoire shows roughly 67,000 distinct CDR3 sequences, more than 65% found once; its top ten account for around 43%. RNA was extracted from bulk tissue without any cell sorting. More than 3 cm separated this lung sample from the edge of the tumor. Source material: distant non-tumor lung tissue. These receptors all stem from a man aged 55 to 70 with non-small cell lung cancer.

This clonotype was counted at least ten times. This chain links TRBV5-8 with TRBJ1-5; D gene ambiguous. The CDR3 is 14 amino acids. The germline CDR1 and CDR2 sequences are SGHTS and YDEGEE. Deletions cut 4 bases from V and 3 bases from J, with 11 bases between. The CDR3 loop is CASSDILPNQPQHF. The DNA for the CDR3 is TGTGCCAGCAGCGACATTCTTCCCAATCAGCCCCAGCATTTT.

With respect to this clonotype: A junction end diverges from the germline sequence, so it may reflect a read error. Written as DNA, the CDR3 is TGTGCCAGCAGCTTCGGGAATCAGGGCGATGAGCAGTTATTC. It is translated as CASSFGNQGDEQLF. The chain has TRBV5-5 and TRBJ2-1; D may be TRBD1 or TRBD2 (5 bases each). Looked up from germline, CDR1 is SGHKS and CDR2 is YYEKEE (reference sequence). The CDR3 sequence is 14 residues long.

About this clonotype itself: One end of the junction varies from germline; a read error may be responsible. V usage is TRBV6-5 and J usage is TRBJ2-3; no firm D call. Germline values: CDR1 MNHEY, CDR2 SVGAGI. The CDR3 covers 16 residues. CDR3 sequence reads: CARSSQTWSSTDTQYF. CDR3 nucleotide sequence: TGTGCCAGAAGTTCCCAGACATGGTCTAGCACAGATACGCAGTATTTT.

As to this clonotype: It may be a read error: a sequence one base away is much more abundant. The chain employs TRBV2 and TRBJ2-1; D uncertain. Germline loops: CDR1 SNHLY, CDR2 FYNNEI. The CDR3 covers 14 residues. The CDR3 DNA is TGTACCAGCAGTCCCTCCGGGTCTTACAATGAGCAGTTCTTC. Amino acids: CTSSPSGSYNEQFF.

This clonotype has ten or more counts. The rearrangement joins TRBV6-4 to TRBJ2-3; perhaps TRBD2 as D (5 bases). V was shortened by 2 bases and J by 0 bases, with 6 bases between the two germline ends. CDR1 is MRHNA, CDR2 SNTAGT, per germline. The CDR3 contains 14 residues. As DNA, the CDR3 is TGTGCCAGCAGTGACGGCGGGAGCACAGATACGCAGTATTTT. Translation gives CASSDGGSTDTQYF.

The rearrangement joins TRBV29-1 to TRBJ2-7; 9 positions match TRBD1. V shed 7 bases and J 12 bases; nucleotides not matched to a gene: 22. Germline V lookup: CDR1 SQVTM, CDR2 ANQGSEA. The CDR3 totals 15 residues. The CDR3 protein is CSATRGGQGSHDLYF. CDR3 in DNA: TGCAGCGCAACGAGGGGGGGACAGGGTTCCCACGACCTGTACTTC.

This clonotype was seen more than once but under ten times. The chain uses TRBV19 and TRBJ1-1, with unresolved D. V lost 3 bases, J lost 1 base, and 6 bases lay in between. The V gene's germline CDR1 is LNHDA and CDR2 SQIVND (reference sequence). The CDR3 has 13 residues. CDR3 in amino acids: CASSISENTEAFF. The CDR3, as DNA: TGTGCCAGTAGTATCTCCGAGAACACTGAAGCTTTCTTT.

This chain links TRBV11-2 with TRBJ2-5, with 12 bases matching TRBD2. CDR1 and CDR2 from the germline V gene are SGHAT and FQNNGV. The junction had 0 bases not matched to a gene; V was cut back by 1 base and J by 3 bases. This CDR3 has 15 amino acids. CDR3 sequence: CASSLGTSGKETQYF. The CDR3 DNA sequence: TGTGCCAGCAGCTTAGGGACTAGCGGGAAAGAGACCCAGTACTTC.